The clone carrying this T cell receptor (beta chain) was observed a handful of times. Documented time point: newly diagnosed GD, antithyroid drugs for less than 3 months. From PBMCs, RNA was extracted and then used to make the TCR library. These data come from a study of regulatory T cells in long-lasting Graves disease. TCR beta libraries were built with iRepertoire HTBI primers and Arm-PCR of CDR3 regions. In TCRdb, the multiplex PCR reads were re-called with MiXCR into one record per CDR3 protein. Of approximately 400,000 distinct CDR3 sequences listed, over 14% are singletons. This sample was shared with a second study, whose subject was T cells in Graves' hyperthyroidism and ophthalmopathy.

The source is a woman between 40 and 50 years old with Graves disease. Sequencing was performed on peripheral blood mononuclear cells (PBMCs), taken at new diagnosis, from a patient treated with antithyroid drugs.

Written as DNA, the CDR3 is TGTGCCAGCAGCCCTTACCGGGGACAGACGAATGAAAAACTGTTTTTT. Translation gives CASSPYRGQTNEKLFF. The chain joins TRBV13 to TRBJ1-4; 7 positions agree with TRBD1. CDR3 length equals 16 residues. Looked up from germline, CDR1 is PRHDT and CDR2 is FYEKMQ (reference sequence). V was pared by 5 bases and J by 5 bases, with 11 bases of the junction left unmatched.